A single sample is the source of the 2 T cell receptor beta chains below, sequenced in a study of blood T cell repertoires in COVID-19. The table came from immunoSEQ multiplex PCR; TCRdb's copy has only in-frame clones and leaves some out. The table shows around 440,000 clones, with approximately 89% occurring only once. The sample taken for sequencing was peripheral blood. These receptor sequences come from a woman between 45 and 60 years old with COVID-19, enrolled during active disease.

CDR3 sequence: CASSLSGGWGDTQYF. For the CDR3, the DNA is TGTGCCAGCAGTCTTTCAGGGGGCTGGGGGGATACGCAGTATTTT. V is TRBV3-1 (or the pseudogene TRBV3-2) and J is TRBJ2-3, with 8 bases matching TRBD1. The CDR3 spans 15 residues. With 6 bases clipped from V and 6 bases from J, the junction kept 11 bases outside the gene matches. Germline CDR1 and CDR2: LGHDT and YNNKEL (reference sequence).

The CDR3 nucleotides are TGTGCCAGCAGTGAAGGGGCCCGGGGCTATGGCTACACCTTC. Amino acid sequence: CASSEGARGYGYTF. The genes are TRBV2 and TRBJ1-2; no firm D call. The ends were cut back, 1 base at V and 4 bases at J, with 10 bases in the middle. The CDR3 consists of 14 residues. In germline, CDR1 is SNHLY, CDR2 FYNNEI.